A single sample gave rise to the 28 T cell receptor beta chains below, sequenced in a study of cytomegalovirus exposure and HLA in healthy donors. Assay used: immunoSEQ multiplex PCR; TCRdb lists only in-frame clones, some missing. The data contain 150,000 to 180,000 clones, around 84% of them singletons. The sample taken for sequencing was PBMCs. The receptors derive from a human donor in good health.

The chain joins TRBV5-8 to TRBJ2-1; a possible D gene is TRBD1 (5 bases). This CDR3 is built from 13 residues. CDR1 SGHTS and CDR2 YDEGEE come from the germline V gene. The V end was cut by 0 bases, the J end by 8 bases, with 9 bases between. This chain's CDR3 is CASSLVVGDEQFF. The CDR3 nucleotides are TGTGCCAGCAGCTTGGTAGTAGGGGATGAGCAGTTCTTC.

V usage is TRBV5-1 and J usage is TRBJ2-2; D not resolved. CDR1 SGHRS and CDR2 YFSETQ come from the germline V gene. V lost 2 bases and J 1 base, leaving 9 bases between the germline ends. This CDR3 has 15 residues. CDR3 DNA: TGCGCCAGCAGCTTTCTCGCAGGGAACACCGGGGAGCTGTTTTTT. Protein product: CASSFLAGNTGELFF.

This clone was counted once. The V gene is TRBV7-2, the J gene TRBJ2-3; the D gene is possibly TRBD1 (5 bases). V was shortened by 5 bases and J by 4 bases, with 16 bases between the two germline ends. The length of the CDR3 is 15 residues. Germline CDR1 SGHTA, CDR2 FQGNSA. As DNA, the CDR3 is TGTGCCAGCAGCCCCTTAGGGGCGCCGGCAGATACGCAGTATTTT. It yields the protein CASSPLGAPADTQYF.

J is TRBJ2-2 and V is TRBV6-1; the match to TRBD1 covers 9 bases. The CDR3 is made up of 14 amino acids. The junction had 0 bases not matched to a gene; V was cut back by 6 bases and J by 1 base. Germline loops: CDR1 MNHNS, CDR2 SASEGT. The CDR3 DNA follows: TGTGCCAGCAGGGACAGGGGGAACACCGGGGAGCTGTTTTTT. This codes for CASRDRGNTGELFF.

This chain links TRBV7-9 with TRBJ2-3; TRBD2 is a possible D gene (6 bases). CDR3 length equals 17 residues. From germline, CDR1 is SEHNR and CDR2 FQNEAQ (reference sequence). Trimming cost V 4 bases and J 1 base, with 18 bases left between them. The CDR3 region has the DNA TGTGCCAGCAGCTCAAACCGACCGGAGGGAGGCACAGATACGCAGTATTTT. This sequence encodes CASSSNRPEGGTDTQYF.

This sequence joins TRBV15 and TRBJ2-3; no clear D. This CDR3 region has 14 residues. Germline CDR1 LNHNV, CDR2 YYDKDF (reference sequence). Trimming took off 0 bases at V and 0 bases at J, with 4 bases between the two ends. The CDR3 DNA reads TGTGCCACCAGCAGAGACCAGAGCACAGATACGCAGTATTTT. Its protein is CATSRDQSTDTQYF.

The V call is TRBV7-8, the J call TRBJ1-5; D gene ambiguous. The CDR3 extends over 12 amino acids. The ends were cut back, 2 bases at V and 7 bases at J, with 6 bases in the middle. The germline V gene has CDR1 SGHVS and CDR2 FQNEAQ. The DNA of the CDR3 is TGTGCCAGCAGCTTAAGCTCCCAGCCCCAGCATTTT. Amino acids: CASSLSSQPQHF.

J is TRBJ2-1 and V is TRBV6-1; D remains ambiguous. Germline assignment: CDR1 MNHNS and CDR2 SASEGT. V shed 4 bases and J shed 2 bases, with 12 bases lying between them. The CDR3 is 15 residues long. The CDR3 spells CASSAGSIPYNEQFF. As DNA, the CDR3 is TGTGCCAGCAGTGCGGGTTCCATCCCCTACAATGAGCAGTTCTTC.

The rearrangement uses TRBV7-3 and TRBJ1-5; TRBD1 matches at 7 bases. With V trimmed by 3 bases and J by 5 bases, 1 base remained unmatched. This CDR3 spans 13 amino acids. Germline V gene data show CDR1 as SGHTA and CDR2 as FQGTGA. The CDR3 loop reads CASSFDRDQPQHF. The CDR3 DNA reads as TGTGCCAGCAGCTTTGACAGGGATCAGCCCCAGCATTTT.

DNA for the CDR3: TGCGCCAGCAGCCAAGTGGGCAGGGGGCAAGGTAATGAGCAGTTCTTC. This codes for CASSQVGRGQGNEQFF. This rearrangement joins TRBV4-1 to TRBJ2-1, with TRBD1 matching 8 bases. Germline CDR1 reads MGHRA; CDR2 reads YSYEKL. V gave up 1 base and J gave up 7 bases; unmatched junction bases: 9. CDR3 length: 16 amino acids.

The chain couples TRBV28 to TRBJ1-5; 8 nucleotides match TRBD1. Germline V gene lookup returns CDR1 MDHEN and CDR2 SYDVKM. The CDR3 extends over 15 amino acids. With 4 bases clipped from V and 4 bases from J, the junction kept 6 bases outside the gene matches. This chain's CDR3 is CASSSRDRLNQPQHF. The DNA for the CDR3 is TGTGCCAGCAGTTCCCGGGACAGGTTAAATCAGCCCCAGCATTTT. Full variable domain (rest looked up from reference TRBV28 and TRBJ1-5): DVKVTQSSRYLVKRTGEKVFLECVQDMDHENMFWYRQDPGLGLRLIYFSYDVKMKEKGDIPEGYSVSREKKERFSLILESASTNQTSMYLCASSSRDRLNQPQHFGDGTRLSIL.

The CDR3 region has the DNA TGCGCCAGCAGCTGGGGGCACCTGGACAGGGGCTACACCTTC. Translating gives CASSWGHLDRGYTF. The chain is built from TRBV5-1 and TRBJ1-2; 7 bases align to TRBD1. In germline, CDR1 is SGHRS, CDR2 YFSETQ. With V trimmed by 3 bases and J by 8 bases, 10 bases remained unmatched. The CDR3 runs 14 residues.

The J gene is TRBJ2-4, the V gene TRBV11-2; 10 bases map to TRBD2. Looked up from germline, CDR1 is SGHAT and CDR2 is FQNNGV. With V trimmed by 1 base and J by 12 bases, 9 bases remained unmatched. The CDR3 runs to 15 residues. The CDR3 coding sequence is TGTGCCAGCAGCTTAGCTTTGGCTAGCGGGGGCCCTCAGTACTTC. Residues: CASSLALASGGPQYF. Full variable domain (remainder filled in from reference TRBV11-2 and TRBJ2-4): EAGVAQSPRYKIIEKRQSVAFWCNPISGHATLYWYQQILGQGPKLLIQFQNNGVVDDSQLPKDRFSAERLKGVDSTLKIQPAKLEDSAVYLCASSLALASGGPQYFGAGTRLSVL.

This chain links TRBV7-9 with TRBJ1-2, with D perhaps matching TRBD1 (5 bases). Germline V gene data show CDR1 as SEHNR and CDR2 as FQNEAQ (reference sequence). V gave up 1 base and J gave up 6 bases, with 9 bases separating them. This CDR3 spans 13 amino acids. This chain's CDR3 is CASSLGWGDGYTF. The CDR3 nucleotides read TGTGCCAGCAGCTTAGGGTGGGGCGATGGCTACACCTTC.

V and J are TRBV15 and TRBJ2-3; D uncertain. CDR1 LNHNV and CDR2 YYDKDF come from the germline V gene (reference sequence). CDR3 length: 13 residues. With 5 bases removed from V and 1 base from J, the gap between germline ends came to 7 bases. The CDR3 DNA is TGTGCCACCAGCGCGTTCGGCACAGATACGCAGTATTTT. Translated, it gives CATSAFGTDTQYF.

The V call is TRBV19, the J call TRBJ1-2; D is unresolved. Germline V gene data show CDR1 as LNHDA and CDR2 as SQIVND (reference sequence). The CDR3 runs to 13 residues. Trimming stripped 10 bases from V and 8 bases from J, with 20 bases between. CDR3 in amino acids: CATRLREGGGYTF. Written as DNA, the CDR3 is TGTGCCACCCGCCTGCGAGAGGGAGGGGGCTACACCTTC.

This clone was seen a handful of times. The rearrangement joins TRBV6-5 to TRBJ1-1, with D perhaps matching TRBD1 (6 bases). CDR3 length: 12 amino acids. Trimming left V 6 bases short and J 1 base short, with 6 bases between. Germline V gene sequence: CDR1 MNHEY, CDR2 SVGAGI. The CDR3 protein is CASRDRNTEAFF. The CDR3 nucleotides are TGTGCCAGCAGGGACAGGAACACTGAAGCTTTCTTT.

V is TRBV29-1 and J is TRBJ2-1; TRBD1 matches at 8 bases. V lost 3 bases, J lost 7 bases, and 8 bases stayed unmatched. The CDR3 extends over 14 amino acids. The germline gives CDR1 SQVTM, CDR2 ANQGSEA. CDR3 in amino acids: CSVEGGRGRNEQFF. For the CDR3, the DNA is TGCAGCGTTGAGGGGGGCAGGGGGCGTAATGAGCAGTTCTTC.

The rearrangement joins TRBV6-6 to TRBJ1-1; D perhaps matches TRBD1 (6 bases). Trimming stripped 2 bases from V and 10 bases from J, with 23 bases between. This CDR3 is built from 16 residues. The germline V gene encodes CDR1 MNHNY and CDR2 SVGAGI (reference sequence). The CDR3 protein is CASSYGTDSKRTVAFF. In DNA, the CDR3 is TGTGCCAGCAGTTACGGTACCGACAGCAAAAGGACAGTAGCTTTCTTT.

The V and J genes are TRBV6-5 and TRBJ1-2; TRBD1 matches 7 bases. The CDR3 totals 15 residues. CDR1 and CDR2 from the germline V gene are MNHEY and SVGAGI. V shed 5 bases and J 8 bases; nucleotides not matched to a gene: 14. CDR3: CASSTSGRGRGGYTF. CDR3 DNA sequence: TGTGCCAGCAGTACCTCGGGAAGGGGGCGAGGGGGCTACACCTTC.

The chain recombines TRBV27 with TRBJ1-2; tentatively, D is TRBD1 (6 bases). CDR1 and CDR2 from the germline V gene are MNHEY and SMNVEV (reference sequence). The germline V and J ends were trimmed by 5 bases and 2 bases, with 18 bases remaining between them. The CDR3 has 16 amino acids. In nucleotides, the CDR3 is TGTGCCAGCAGTCCTATATCAACCGGACAGAACTATGGCTACACCTTC. The encoded protein is CASSPISTGQNYGYTF.

The chain is built from TRBV30 and TRBJ1-1; weak D call: TRBD1 (6 bases). V lost 0 bases to trimming and J lost 7 bases, with 24 bases between them. The CDR3 extends over 17 amino acids. CDR1 and CDR2 (germline): GTSNPN, SVGIG (reference sequence). The CDR3 sequence is CAWSVLGDRPPMDEAFF. The CDR3 nucleotides are TGTGCCTGGAGTGTACTAGGAGACAGGCCACCGATGGATGAAGCTTTCTTT.

This clone was recorded once. The chain carries TRBV15 and TRBJ1-1; D not certain. From germline, CDR1 is LNHNV and CDR2 YYDKDF (reference sequence). The CDR3 contains 15 residues. Trimming removed 0 bases at V and 4 bases at J, with 12 bases between. Here the CDR3 reads CATSRDLRSGTEAFF. Written as DNA, the CDR3 is TGTGCCACCAGCAGAGATCTTCGGAGCGGCACTGAAGCTTTCTTT.

The chain links TRBV7-9 to TRBJ1-2, with D maybe TRBD1 (5 bases). The CDR3 consists of 14 residues. Germline V gives CDR1 SEHNR, CDR2 FQNEAQ (reference sequence). V was shortened by 7 bases and J by 3 bases, with 15 bases between the two germline ends. The CDR3 spells CASTLSGFDYGYTF. The CDR3 DNA is TGTGCCAGCACCCTGTCAGGGTTCGACTATGGCTACACCTTC. Filled out from reference TRBV7-9 and TRBJ1-2, the complete variable domain reads DTGVSQNPRHKITKRGQNVTFRCDPISEHNRLYWYRQTLGQGPEFLTYFQNEAQLEKSRLLSDRFSAERPKGSFSTLEIQRTEQGDSAMYLCASTLSGFDYGYTFGSGTRLTVV.

In this sample, this clone turned up a few times. The chain combines TRBV19 with TRBJ2-7; D is unresolved. Germline V gene lookup returns CDR1 LNHDA and CDR2 SQIVND (reference sequence). Trimming removed 6 bases at V and 3 bases at J, with 15 bases between. The CDR3 loop spans 14 amino acids. The CDR3: CASSLRSLNYEQYF. In DNA form, the CDR3 reads TGTGCCAGTAGCCTTCGGAGTCTGAACTACGAGCAGTACTTC.

This chain uses TRBV12-5 with TRBJ2-3; TRBD2 matches at 12 bases. The trim removed 5 bases at V and 4 bases at J, leaving 7 bases unmatched. Germline lookup yields CDR1 LGHNT and CDR2 FRNRAP. This CDR3 has 16 amino acids. The CDR3: CASGDMTSGGPDTQYF. In DNA form, the CDR3 reads TGTGCTAGTGGTGACATGACTAGCGGGGGCCCAGATACGCAGTATTTT.

J is TRBJ1-4 and V is TRBV30, with 7 bases lining up with TRBD1. This CDR3 comprises 16 residues. J was trimmed by 5 bases and V by 1 base; bases with no gene match: 10. Germline V gene lookup returns CDR1 GTSNPN and CDR2 SVGIG (reference sequence). CDR3 in amino acids: CAWSGPPGQLNEKLFF. CDR3 nucleotide sequence: TGTGCCTGGAGTGGACCTCCGGGACAGCTAAATGAAAAACTGTTTTTT.

This clone was observed a single time. This chain uses TRBV7-9 with TRBJ1-5, with a tentative D call TRBD1 (5 bases). This CDR3 comprises 13 residues. CDR1 is SEHNR, CDR2 FQNEAQ, per germline (reference sequence). Trimming took off 8 bases at V and 7 bases at J, with 15 bases between the two ends. CDR3 loop: CASSQQRGQPQHF. The CDR3 DNA reads TGTGCCAGCTCTCAACAAAGGGGACAGCCCCAGCATTTT.